Each of the 15 T cell receptor beta chains below was sequenced from the same sample in a study of cytomegalovirus exposure and HLA in healthy donors. 60 Vbeta and 13 Jbeta primers were used in PCR. The method was immunoSEQ multiplex PCR; TCRdb's version includes in-frame clones alone and lacks a portion of them. The data contain approximately 100,000 clones, more than 60% of them singletons. The sample comprised PBMCs. Receptor source: a man aged 50 to 59 in good health and CMV-seronegative.

V usage is TRBV11-2 and J usage is TRBJ1-6; D is undetermined. The CDR3 runs 12 residues. CDR1 and CDR2 from the germline V gene are SGHAT and FQNNGV. V was clipped by 1 base and J by 13 bases, with 8 bases between them. DNA of the CDR3: TGTGCCAGCAGCTTAGTAAACTCCCCCCTCCACTTT. Translated: CASSLVNSPLHF. The whole variable domain, filled in from reference TRBV11-2 and TRBJ1-6, reads EAGVAQSPRYKIIEKRQSVAFWCNPISGHATLYWYQQILGQGPKLLIQFQNNGVVDDSQLPKDRFSAERLKGVDSTLKIQPAKLEDSAVYLCASSLVNSPLHFGNGTRLTVT.

V usage is TRBV4-1 and J usage is TRBJ1-2; unclear D gene. The CDR3 is 16 residues long. Trimming removed 0 bases from V and 7 bases from J, with 18 bases in between. Germline V CDR1 and CDR2: MGHRA, YSYEKL. The DNA of the CDR3 is TGCGCCAGCAGCCAAGATTCTAATATTTCCCCCCGTGGCTACACCTTC. As protein: CASSQDSNISPRGYTF.

CDR3 nucleotides: TGTGCCAGCACCTTAGGCGGGACAGGGGAATACGAGCAGTACTTC. As protein: CASTLGGTGEYEQYF. V is TRBV28 and J is TRBJ2-7; 10 positions match TRBD1. CDR3 size: 15 residues. V trimming: 7 bases; J trimming: 4 bases; junction bases outside the gene matches: 10. CDR1 is MDHEN, CDR2 SYDVKM, per germline.

The chain is built from TRBV5-1 and TRBJ2-6, with D possibly matching TRBD1 (5 bases). The CDR3 consists of 16 residues. Deletions cut 6 bases from V and 4 bases from J, with 17 bases between. CDR1 is SGHRS, CDR2 YFSETQ, per germline. CDR3 sequence reads: CASTLVGASGANVLTF. The CDR3 nucleotides are TGCGCCAGCACTCTCGTAGGGGCTTCCGGGGCCAACGTCCTGACTTTC. Complete variable domain (other parts from reference TRBV5-1 and TRBJ2-6): KAGVTQTPRYLIKTRGQQVTLSCSPISGHRSVSWYQQTPGQGLQFLFEYFSETQRNKGNFPGRFSGRQFSNSRSEMNVSTLELGDSALYLCASTLVGASGANVLTFGAGSRLTVL.

J is TRBJ1-3 and V is TRBV6-5; D is possibly TRBD1 (5 bases). This CDR3 has 16 residues. V lost 2 bases and J lost 0, with 11 bases in between. Germline CDR1 and CDR2: MNHEY and SVGAGI. CDR3 loop: CASSYGGGTSGNTIYF. The CDR3, as DNA: TGTGCCAGCAGTTACGGGGGGGGGACCTCTGGAAACACCATATATTTT.

The rearrangement uses TRBV28 and TRBJ2-4; D call uncertain. The CDR3 is 15 residues long. V dropped 5 bases and J dropped 0 bases, with 11 bases sitting between them. Germline V CDR1 and CDR2: MDHEN, SYDVKM. CDR3 sequence (DNA): TGTGCCAGCAGTCCCCCCGACAAAGCCAAAAACATTCAGTACTTC. Its protein product is CASSPPDKAKNIQYF.

This sequence joins TRBV11-2 and TRBJ2-7; TRBD2 agrees at 12 bases. The germline V gene has CDR1 SGHAT and CDR2 FQNNGV. This CDR3 contains 15 residues. The junction had 9 bases not matched to a gene; V was cut back by 5 bases and J by 7 bases. CDR3 DNA sequence: TGTGCCAGCAGCCGGACTAGCGGGAAGAGTAATGAGCAGTACTTC. Translating gives CASSRTSGKSNEQYF.

The genes are TRBV5-1 and TRBJ1-1; TRBD1 is a possible D gene (6 bases). The V end lost 4 bases, the J end lost 5 bases, and 24 bases lay between the germline ends. CDR3 length: 17 amino acids. The germline gives CDR1 SGHRS, CDR2 YFSETQ. The DNA of the CDR3 is TGCGCCAGCAGCCAACTACCCAACGGGGGGGGCACGACTGAAGCTTTCTTT. As protein: CASSQLPNGGGTTEAFF.

V and J are TRBV7-6 and TRBJ2-1; 10 bases agree with TRBD2. V dropped 3 bases and J dropped 5; count of bases not matched to a gene: 1. From germline, CDR1 is SGHVS and CDR2 FNYEAQ. The CDR3 contains 14 residues. CDR3 amino acids: CASSFGLADNEQFF. In DNA form, the CDR3 reads TGTGCCAGCAGCTTTGGACTAGCGGACAATGAGCAGTTCTTC.

The chain links TRBV28 to TRBJ2-5, with 9 bases matching TRBD2. This CDR3 comprises 16 residues. The V and J ends lost 9 bases and 5 bases, in that order; junction bases with no gene match: 16. In germline, CDR1 is MDHEN, CDR2 SYDVKM. The CDR3 bases are TGTGCCAGTAAACAGGGAGGGCGGGAGGGCCTCGAGACCCAGTACTTC. Translating gives CASKQGGREGLETQYF.

The chain links TRBV9 to TRBJ2-2; TRBD2 matches at 8 bases. This CDR3 comprises 17 residues. Germline V gene data show CDR1 as SGDLS and CDR2 as YYNGEE. The J segment lost 0 bases and the V segment lost 0 bases, leaving 4 bases of the junction unmatched. The CDR3 is CASSVDAGGSNTGELFF. CDR3 nucleotides: TGTGCCAGCAGCGTAGATGCGGGGGGATCGAACACCGGGGAGCTGTTTTTT.

V usage is TRBV5-4 and J usage is TRBJ2-5, with 12 bases fitting TRBD1. V shed 1 base and J 5 bases; nucleotides not matched to a gene: 6. The CDR3 length is 16 residues. Germline CDR1 is SGHNT and CDR2 is YYREEE (reference sequence). CDR3 in amino acids: CASSLLGQGARETQYF. DNA of the CDR3: TGTGCCAGCAGCTTGTTGGGACAGGGGGCGAGGGAGACCCAGTACTTC. The full variable domain, with the rest looked up from reference TRBV5-4 and TRBJ2-5, is ETGVTQSPTHLIKTRGQQVTLRCSSQSGHNTVSWYQQALGQGPQFIFQYYREEENGRGNFPPRFSGLQFPNYSSELNVNALELDDSALYLCASSLLGQGARETQYFGPGTRLLVL.

Concerning this clone itself: Other nucleotide sequences in the sample specify the same CDR3. V is TRBV6-6 and J is TRBJ2-7; 7 nucleotides agree with TRBD1. After removal of 0 bases from V and 4 bases from J, the junction contained 3 bases not matched to a gene. CDR3 length: 14 amino acids. CDR1 and CDR2 from the germline V gene are MNHNY and SVGAGI (reference sequence). CDR3 sequence (DNA): TGTGCCAGCAGTTACTCGTCAGGGGGATACGAGCAGTACTTC. It codes for CASSYSSGGYEQYF.

The chain employs TRBV28 and TRBJ2-2; TRBD1 might be the D (5 bases). V lost 4 bases to trimming and J lost 8 bases, with 14 bases between them. Germline V gene lookup returns CDR1 MDHEN and CDR2 SYDVKM. The CDR3 spans 14 residues. The CDR3 DNA is TGTGCCAGCAGTTCCCTCAGGGAACCGGGGGAGCTGTTTTTT. Its translation is CASSSLREPGELFF. The variable domain in full, completed from reference TRBV28 and TRBJ2-2, reads DVKVTQSSRYLVKRTGEKVFLECVQDMDHENMFWYRQDPGLGLRLIYFSYDVKMKEKGDIPEGYSVSREKKERFSLILESASTNQTSMYLCASSSLREPGELFFGEGSRLTVL.

The chain has TRBV9 and TRBJ1-1; D is unresolved. Germline V lookup: CDR1 SGDLS, CDR2 YYNGEE. V gave up 0 bases and J gave up 10 bases, with 16 bases separating them. This CDR3 comprises 14 residues. CDR3 in amino acids: CASSVAPGPYSAFF. The CDR3, as DNA: TGTGCCAGCAGCGTAGCCCCCGGTCCATACTCAGCTTTCTTT.